This T cell receptor beta chain emerged from a study of blood T cell repertoires in COVID-19. Background on the study: Whether acute or convalescent, the COVID-19 samples came from the United States, Italy and Spain. From T cells, B-cell-depleted T cells, or PBMCs came the material, which was cDNA or gDNA.

The germline V gene encodes CDR1 ENHRY and CDR2 SYGVKD. This CDR3 region has 13 residues. The ends lost 6 bases at V and 4 bases at J; junction bases unmatched: 4. In the authors' workflow: Amplification with reference gene primers provided the estimates of nucleated cell counts. Method: immunoSEQ multiplex PCR; TCRdb's copy keeps in-frame clones and lacks some. That table is the source of V, J and clone size, and D and trimming were worked out from the DNA. There are some 170,000 clones in the sample; nearly 80% occur only once, and approximately 26% lies in the top ten. The clonotype comes from a woman in her seventies with acute or convalescent COVID-19. This chain links TRBV10-3 with TRBJ2-5; 8 bases match TRBD2. Sample: peripheral blood. CDR3 coding DNA: TGTGCCATCAGGAAGGGACTAGGAGAGACCCAGTACTTC. It codes for CAIRKGLGETQYF.